This TCR beta chain emerged from a study of blood T cell repertoires in COVID-19. Study-level information: Samples taken during acute and convalescent COVID-19 were collected in the United States, Italy and Spain. The analysed material was cDNA or gDNA that came from T cells, B-cell-depleted T cells, or PBMCs.

Authors' analysis steps: How many nucleated cells were present was estimated from reference gene primer amplification. This table comes from immunoSEQ multiplex PCR, and its TCRdb copy is limited to in-frame clones, with some not included. That table gives V, J and clone size, and the DNA gave D and trimming. The profile shows tens of thousands of clones, about nine tenths of them singletons. Material for sequencing was peripheral blood. The receptor's source is a woman of 80 years or more with active or convalescent COVID-19.

This CDR3 reads CASSHLQGIPTGELFF. CDR3 DNA sequence: TGCGCCAGCAGCCATCTCCAGGGGATCCCGACCGGGGAGCTGTTTTTT. This chain joins TRBV4-3 and TRBJ2-2, with TRBD1 as a possible D gene (6 bases). Deletions cut 3 bases from V and 5 bases from J, with 16 bases between. Per the germline V gene, CDR1 is LGHNA and CDR2 is YSLEER. The CDR3 is 16 residues long.